Below, 3 T cell receptor beta chains from the same sample are listed, as sequenced in a study of cytomegalovirus exposure and HLA in healthy donors. Primers: 60 Vbeta forward and 13 Jbeta reverse. Assay: immunoSEQ multiplex PCR; the TCRdb copy retains only in-frame clones and omits some. The data contain roughly 100,000 clones, approximately 64% of them seen just once; the ten biggest clones take up 4% to 5.5%. The sequenced sample consisted of PBMCs. The origin of the receptors is a human donor in good health.

This sequence joins TRBV6-4 and TRBJ2-5, with D possibly being TRBD1 (6 bases). The germline CDR1 and CDR2 sequences are MRHNA and SNTAGT. The CDR3 length is 15 residues. The germline V and J ends were trimmed by 2 bases and 1 base, with 11 bases remaining between them. The CDR3 region is CASSDPSTGQETQYF. The CDR3 coding sequence is TGTGCCAGCAGTGACCCATCGACAGGCCAAGAGACCCAGTACTTC.

This rearrangement joins TRBV29-1 to TRBJ2-1, with D possibly TRBD2 on 6 matching bases. Germline-derived CDR1 and CDR2 are SQVTM and ANQGSEA. Trimming stripped 3 bases from V and 10 bases from J, with 13 bases between. This CDR3 contains 12 residues. CDR3 loop: CSVEPASAEQFF. The CDR3, as DNA: TGCAGCGTTGAGCCGGCTAGCGCCGAGCAGTTCTTC.

This sequence joins TRBV28 and TRBJ2-3, with 8 bases aligning to TRBD2. V was pared by 6 bases and J by 2 bases, with 13 bases of the junction left unmatched. CDR3 length equals 17 residues. Germline V gene data show CDR1 as MDHEN and CDR2 as SYDVKM. CDR3: CASSPPPTSGYTDTQYF. CDR3 DNA sequence: TGTGCCAGCAGCCCACCCCCAACTAGCGGTTACACAGATACGCAGTATTTT. Looking up the rest from reference TRBV28 and TRBJ2-3 gives the full variable domain: DVKVTQSSRYLVKRTGEKVFLECVQDMDHENMFWYRQDPGLGLRLIYFSYDVKMKEKGDIPEGYSVSREKKERFSLILESASTNQTSMYLCASSPPPTSGYTDTQYFGPGTRLTVL.